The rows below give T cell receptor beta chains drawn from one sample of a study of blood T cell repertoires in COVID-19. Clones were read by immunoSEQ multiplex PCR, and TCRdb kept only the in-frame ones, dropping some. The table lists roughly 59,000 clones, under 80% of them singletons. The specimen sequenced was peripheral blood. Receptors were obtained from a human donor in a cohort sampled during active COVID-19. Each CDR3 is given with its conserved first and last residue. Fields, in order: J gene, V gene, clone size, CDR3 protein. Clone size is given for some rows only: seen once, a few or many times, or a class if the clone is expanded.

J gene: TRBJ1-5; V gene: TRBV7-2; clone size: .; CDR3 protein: CASSLLGQGVSQPQHF
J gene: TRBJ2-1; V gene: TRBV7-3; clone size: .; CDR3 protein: CASSPQPARVSNEQFF
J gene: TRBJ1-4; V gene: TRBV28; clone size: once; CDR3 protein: CASRTRQGGEKLFF
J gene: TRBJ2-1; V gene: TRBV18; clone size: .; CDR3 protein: CASSPLAGGPKNEQFF
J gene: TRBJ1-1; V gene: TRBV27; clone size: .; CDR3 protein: CASSLGGFHTEAFF
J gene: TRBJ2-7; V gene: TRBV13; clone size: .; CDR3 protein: CASSLGQGTPYEQYF
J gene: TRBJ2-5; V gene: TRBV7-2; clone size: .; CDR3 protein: CASSLAARQETQYF
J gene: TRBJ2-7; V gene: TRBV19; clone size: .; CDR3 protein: CASSGERQGGYEQYF
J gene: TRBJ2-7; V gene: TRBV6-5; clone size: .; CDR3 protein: CASTSGAKSSYEQYF
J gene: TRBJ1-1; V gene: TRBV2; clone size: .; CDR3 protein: CASKLAENTEAFF
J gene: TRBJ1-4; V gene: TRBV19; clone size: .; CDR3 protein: CASSKRDRGLKEKLFF
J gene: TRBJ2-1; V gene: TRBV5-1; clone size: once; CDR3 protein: CASSRSGGSSYNEQFF
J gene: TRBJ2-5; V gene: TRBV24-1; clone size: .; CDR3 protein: CATSDSRVETQYF
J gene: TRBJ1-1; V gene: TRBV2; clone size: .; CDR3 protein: CASSEHFRGTEAFF
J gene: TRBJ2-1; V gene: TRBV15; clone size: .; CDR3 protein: CATSRGGLAGVYSYNEQFF
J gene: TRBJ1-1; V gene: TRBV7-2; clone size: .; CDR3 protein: CASSLASRADTEAFF
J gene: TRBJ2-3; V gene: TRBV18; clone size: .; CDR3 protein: CASSPSVDTQYF
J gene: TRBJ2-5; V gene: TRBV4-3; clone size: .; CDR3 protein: CASSHGLAEETQYF
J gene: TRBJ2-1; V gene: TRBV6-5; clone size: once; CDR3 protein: CASSSGTSVLNEQFF
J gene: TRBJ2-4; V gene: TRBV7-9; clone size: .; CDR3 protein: CASSSPGAKNIQYF
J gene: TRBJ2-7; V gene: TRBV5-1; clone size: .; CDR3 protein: CASSFVAGGPGEQYF
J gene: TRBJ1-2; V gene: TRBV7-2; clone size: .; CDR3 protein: CASSAAGTASNYGYTF
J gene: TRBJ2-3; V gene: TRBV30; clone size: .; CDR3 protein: CAWTRGVGTDTQYF
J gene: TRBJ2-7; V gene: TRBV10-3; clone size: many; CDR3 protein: CAISPDRGSSYEQYF
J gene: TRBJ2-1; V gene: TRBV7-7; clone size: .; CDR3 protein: CASSLTPAGDNEQFF
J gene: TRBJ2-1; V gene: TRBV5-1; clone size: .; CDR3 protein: CASSLFGLAGGNEQFF
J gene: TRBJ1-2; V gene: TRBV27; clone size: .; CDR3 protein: CASSPRLAYGYTF
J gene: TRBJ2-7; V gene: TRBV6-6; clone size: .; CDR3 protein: CASSSLGQGEVEQYF
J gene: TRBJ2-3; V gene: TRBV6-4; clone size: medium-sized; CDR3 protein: CASSGTSGTDTQYF
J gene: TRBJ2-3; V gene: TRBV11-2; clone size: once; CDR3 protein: CASSLDGRATDTQYF
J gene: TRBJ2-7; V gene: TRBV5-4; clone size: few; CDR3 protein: CASSFFDRAYEQYF
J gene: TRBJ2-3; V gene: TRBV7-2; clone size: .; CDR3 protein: CASSLALAGAAYTQYF
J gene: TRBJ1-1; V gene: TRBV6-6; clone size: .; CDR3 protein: CASTISRQGAGTEAFF
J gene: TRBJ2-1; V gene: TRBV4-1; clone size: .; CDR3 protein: CASSQLAASSYNEQFF
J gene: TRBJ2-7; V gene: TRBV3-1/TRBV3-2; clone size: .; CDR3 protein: CASSRLADYEQYF
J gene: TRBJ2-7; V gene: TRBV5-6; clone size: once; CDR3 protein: CASSLAFGHGDF
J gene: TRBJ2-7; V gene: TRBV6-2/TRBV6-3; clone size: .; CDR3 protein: CASSAPGQGTWEYF
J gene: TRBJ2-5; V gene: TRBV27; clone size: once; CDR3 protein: CASSSSGTGKETQYF
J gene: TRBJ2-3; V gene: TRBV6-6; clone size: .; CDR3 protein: CASSYDSRRTDTQYF
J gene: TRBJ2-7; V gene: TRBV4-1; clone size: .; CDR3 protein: CASSQAGGRGAYEQYF
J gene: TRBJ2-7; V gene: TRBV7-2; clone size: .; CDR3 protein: CASSPGLVQGAYEQYF
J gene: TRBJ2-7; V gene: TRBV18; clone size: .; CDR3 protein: CASSPFPGSYEQYF
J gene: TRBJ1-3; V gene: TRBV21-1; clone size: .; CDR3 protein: CASGRPGETGNTIYF
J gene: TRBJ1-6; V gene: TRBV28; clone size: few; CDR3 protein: CASSLGLTGLTPLHF
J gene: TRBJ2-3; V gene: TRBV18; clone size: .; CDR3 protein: CASSPRLAGNRRTDTQYF
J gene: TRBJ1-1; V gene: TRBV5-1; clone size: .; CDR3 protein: CASSATGGRSTEAFF
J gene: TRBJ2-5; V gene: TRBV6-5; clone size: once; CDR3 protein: CASSYYSAGETQYF
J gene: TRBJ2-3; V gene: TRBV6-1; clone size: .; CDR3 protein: CASSELAGDVSDTQYF